A single sample gave rise to the 5 T cell receptor beta chains below, sequenced in a study of cytomegalovirus exposure and HLA in healthy donors (dated by TCRdb to about 2017). Preparation of the library involved the immunoSEQ multiplex PCR assay. A mixture of 60 forward primers for TCR Vbeta segments and 13 reverse primers for TCR Jbeta segments was used in the multiplex PCR. What TCRdb holds here is the immuneACCESS table cut down to in-frame rearrangements. Part of the clones is not present; checked against another copy, under half of the missing clones reflect an unresolved V gene, and the others are unexplained. Within this sample are fewer than 120,000 clones, with 60% to 85% of them counted one time only. The ten biggest clones cover 1% to 1.5% of the sample. Input material: PBMCs. The receptors originated from a woman aged 25 to 45 in good health and CMV-seronegative.

J is TRBJ2-1 and V is TRBV28, with D tentatively TRBD2 (6 bases). CDR3 size: 15 residues. CDR1 and CDR2 from the germline V gene are MDHEN and SYDVKM. Trimming shortened V by 6 bases and J by 8 bases, and 20 bases separated the two germline ends. In nucleotides, the CDR3 is TGTGCCAGCAGGCCGACTAGGGTGGATTGGGATGAGCAGTTCTTC. Translation gives CASRPTRVDWDEQFF.

The CDR3 sequence: CASSLVPGQNNYGYTF. The CDR3 bases are TGTGCCAGCAGCTTAGTCCCGGGACAGAATAATTATGGCTACACCTTC. The chain joins TRBV11-3 to TRBJ1-2, with 7 nucleotides matching TRBD1. V lost 1 base, J lost 5 bases, and 10 bases stayed unmatched. The V gene's germline CDR1 is SGHNT and CDR2 YENEEA. This CDR3 comprises 16 residues.

V gene TRBV19 combines with J gene TRBJ2-5, with D perhaps TRBD1 (6 bases). CDR3 length equals 13 residues. Looked up from germline, CDR1 is LNHDA and CDR2 is SQIVND (reference sequence). Trimming removed 6 bases from V and 3 bases from J, with 11 bases in between. The CDR3 spells CASSLGQKETQYF. CDR3 sequence (DNA): TGTGCCAGTAGCCTAGGACAGAAAGAGACCCAGTACTTC.

The chain carries TRBV5-1 and TRBJ2-3; weak D call: TRBD1 (5 bases). Germline V gene lookup returns CDR1 SGHRS and CDR2 YFSETQ. CDR3 length equals 16 residues. The V end was cut by 6 bases, the J end by 6 bases, with 23 bases between. The CDR3 reads CASTNGSQRHRDTQYF. The CDR3 DNA is TGCGCCAGCACAAACGGGTCCCAACGGCACAGGGATACGCAGTATTTT.

This sequence joins TRBV4-1 and TRBJ1-5, with D possibly matching TRBD1 (5 bases). V gave up 3 bases and J gave up 0 bases, with 15 bases separating them. Germline lookup yields CDR1 MGHRA and CDR2 YSYEKL. The CDR3 covers 17 residues. The CDR3 protein is CASSQETAPYSNQPQHF. CDR3 sequence (DNA): TGCGCCAGCAGCCAGGAGACAGCTCCGTATAGCAATCAGCCCCAGCATTTT.